This T cell receptor beta chain was recovered during a study of shared clonotypes between healthy human individuals. From germline, CDR1 is ENHRY and CDR2 SYGVKD. The CDR3 sequence is 17 residues long. V was cut by 3 bases and J by 7 bases, with 22 bases left in between. Study observations and caveats: Only blood underwent sampling, and tissue repertoires likely differ.

Produced via immunoSEQ multiplex PCR; TCRdb's table is partial and in-frame only. Here the sample spans about 2 million clones, roughly 94% being singletons. The sample holds one count of this clone. Its antigen is unknown. In the naive CD8 group, cells lacked CD45RO and were positively selected for CCR7, so terminally differentiated effector memory CD45RA+ cells were left out. The sample consisted of naive CD8+ T cells sorted from blood. V gene TRBV10-3 combines with J gene TRBJ2-4, with TRBD1 as a possible D gene (8 bases). The clonotype originates from a man aged 18 to 29 in good health. The CDR3 DNA reads TGTGCCATCAGTGACCCAAACAGGGGGGGAGCAGAGAACATTCAGTACTTC. Translating gives CAISDPNRGGAENIQYF.